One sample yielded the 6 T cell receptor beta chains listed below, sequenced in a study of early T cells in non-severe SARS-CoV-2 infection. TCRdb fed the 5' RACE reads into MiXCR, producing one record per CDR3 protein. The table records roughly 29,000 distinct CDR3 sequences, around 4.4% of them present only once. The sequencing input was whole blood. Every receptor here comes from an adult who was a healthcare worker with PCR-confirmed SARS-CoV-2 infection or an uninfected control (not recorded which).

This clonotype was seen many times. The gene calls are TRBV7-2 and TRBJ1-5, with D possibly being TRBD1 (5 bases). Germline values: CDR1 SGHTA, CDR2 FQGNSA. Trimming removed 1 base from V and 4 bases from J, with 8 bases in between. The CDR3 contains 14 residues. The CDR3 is CASSLEPGNQPQHF. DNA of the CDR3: TGTGCCAGCAGCTTAGAGCCAGGGAATCAGCCCCAGCATTTT.

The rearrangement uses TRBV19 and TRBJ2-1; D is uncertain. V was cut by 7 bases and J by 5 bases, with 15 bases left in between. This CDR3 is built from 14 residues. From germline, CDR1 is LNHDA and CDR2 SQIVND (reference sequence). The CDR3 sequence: CASTPTRLNNEQFF. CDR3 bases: TGTGCCAGTACCCCGACGCGCCTAAACAATGAGCAGTTCTTC.

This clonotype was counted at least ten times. The CDR3 DNA reads as TGTGCCAGCAGCCGATCGACAGGGGGAGACTATGGCTACACCTTC. Translation: CASSRSTGGDYGYTF. The chain has TRBV28 and TRBJ1-2, with 9 nucleotides matching TRBD1. Germline lookup yields CDR1 MDHEN and CDR2 SYDVKM. The CDR3 runs to 15 residues. J was trimmed by 3 bases and V by 6 bases; bases with no gene match: 8.

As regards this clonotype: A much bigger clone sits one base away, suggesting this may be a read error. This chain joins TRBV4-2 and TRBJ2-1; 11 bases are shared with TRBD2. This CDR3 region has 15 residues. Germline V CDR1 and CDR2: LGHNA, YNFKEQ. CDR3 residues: CVSSQDSGGANEQFF. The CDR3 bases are TGTGTCAGCAGCCAAGATAGCGGGGGGGCCAATGAGCAGTTCTTC.

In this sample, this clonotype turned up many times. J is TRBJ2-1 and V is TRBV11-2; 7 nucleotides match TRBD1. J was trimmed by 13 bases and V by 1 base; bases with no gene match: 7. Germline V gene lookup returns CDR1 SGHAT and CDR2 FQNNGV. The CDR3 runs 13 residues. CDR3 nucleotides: TGTGCCAGCAGCTTAGGAGTGGACAGGAACCAGTTCTTC. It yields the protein CASSLGVDRNQFF.

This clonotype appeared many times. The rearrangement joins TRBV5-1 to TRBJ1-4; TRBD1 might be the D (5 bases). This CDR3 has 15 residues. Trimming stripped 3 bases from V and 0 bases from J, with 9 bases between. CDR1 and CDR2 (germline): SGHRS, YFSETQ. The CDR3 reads CASSSTDATNEKLFF. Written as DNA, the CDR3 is TGCGCCAGCAGCTCGACAGATGCAACTAATGAAAAACTGTTTTTT.